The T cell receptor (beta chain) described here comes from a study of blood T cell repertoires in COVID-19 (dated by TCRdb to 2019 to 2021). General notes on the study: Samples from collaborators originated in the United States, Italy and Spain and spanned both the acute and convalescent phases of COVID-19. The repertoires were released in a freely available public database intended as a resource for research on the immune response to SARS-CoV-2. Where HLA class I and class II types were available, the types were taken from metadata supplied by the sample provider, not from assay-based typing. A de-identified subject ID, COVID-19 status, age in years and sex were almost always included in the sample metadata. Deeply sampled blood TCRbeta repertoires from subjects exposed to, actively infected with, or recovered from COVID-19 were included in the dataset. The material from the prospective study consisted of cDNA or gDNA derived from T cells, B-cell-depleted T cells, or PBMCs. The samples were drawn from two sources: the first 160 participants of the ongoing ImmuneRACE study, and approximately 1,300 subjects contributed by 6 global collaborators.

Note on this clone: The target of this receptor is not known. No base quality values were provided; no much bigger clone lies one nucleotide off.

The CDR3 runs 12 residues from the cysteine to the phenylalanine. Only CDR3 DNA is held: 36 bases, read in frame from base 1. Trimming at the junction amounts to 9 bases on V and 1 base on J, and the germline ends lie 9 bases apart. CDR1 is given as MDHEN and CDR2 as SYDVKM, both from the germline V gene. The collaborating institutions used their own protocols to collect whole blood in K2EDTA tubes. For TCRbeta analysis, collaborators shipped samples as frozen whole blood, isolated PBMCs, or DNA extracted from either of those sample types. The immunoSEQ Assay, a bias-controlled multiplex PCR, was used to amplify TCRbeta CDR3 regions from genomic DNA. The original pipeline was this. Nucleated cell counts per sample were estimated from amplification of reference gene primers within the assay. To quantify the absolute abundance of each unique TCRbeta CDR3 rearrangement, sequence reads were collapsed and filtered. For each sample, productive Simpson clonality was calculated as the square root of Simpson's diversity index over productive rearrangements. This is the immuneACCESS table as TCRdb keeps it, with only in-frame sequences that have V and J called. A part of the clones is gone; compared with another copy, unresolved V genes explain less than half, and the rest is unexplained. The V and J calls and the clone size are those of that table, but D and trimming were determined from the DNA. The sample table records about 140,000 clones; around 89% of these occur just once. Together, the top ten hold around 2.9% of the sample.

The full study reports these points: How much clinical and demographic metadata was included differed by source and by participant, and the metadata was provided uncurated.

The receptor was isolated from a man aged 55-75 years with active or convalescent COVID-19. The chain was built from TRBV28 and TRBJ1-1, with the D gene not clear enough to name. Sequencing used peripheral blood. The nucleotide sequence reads TGTGCCAGTTTTGAGGGGAACACTGAAGCTTTCTTT. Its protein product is CASFEGNTEAFF.